Shown below are 5 T cell receptor beta chains from a single sample sequenced in a study of cytomegalovirus exposure and HLA in healthy donors (dated by TCRdb to about 2017). Library preparation used the immunoSEQ multiplex PCR assay. For the multiplex PCR, a mixture combining 60 forward primers for TCR Vbeta segments and 13 reverse primers for TCR Jbeta segments was used. The table comes from immuneACCESS by way of TCRdb, which keeps in-frame sequences with V and J called. Part of the clones is missing from these tables; in studies checked, under half for an unresolved V gene and the rest for unknown reasons. This sample has approximately 88,000 clones in its table, and 77% of those were observed once. The ten largest clonotypes hold roughly 3.6% of the sample. The sample consisted of PBMCs. These receptors were taken from a man aged 30 to 45 in good health and CMV-seronegative.

This chain connects TRBV10-3 to TRBJ1-3, with 10 bases identical to TRBD1. The J segment lost 8 bases and the V segment lost 6 bases, leaving 4 bases of the junction unmatched. This CDR3 comprises 13 residues. Germline lookup yields CDR1 ENHRY and CDR2 SYGVKD. The CDR3 here is CAIRTGGWDTIYF. CDR3 nucleotides: TGTGCCATCAGGACAGGGGGCTGGGACACCATATATTTT.

The chain links TRBV28 to TRBJ2-5; D is perhaps TRBD1 (5 bases). The CDR3 length is 13 residues. Germline assignment: CDR1 MDHEN and CDR2 SYDVKM. The V end was cut by 0 bases, the J end by 3 bases, with 5 bases between. The CDR3, as DNA: TGTGCCAGCAGTTTATGGGACAAAGAGACCCAGTACTTC. It codes for CASSLWDKETQYF.

J is TRBJ2-7 and V is TRBV30, with D uncertain. The CDR3 has 13 amino acids. The V end was cut by 0 bases, the J end by 4 bases, with 10 bases between. CDR1 and CDR2 (germline): GTSNPN, SVGIG (reference sequence). This CDR3 is CAWSVSWPYEQYF. The DNA of the CDR3 is TGTGCCTGGAGTGTAAGTTGGCCGTACGAGCAGTACTTC. Looking up the rest from reference TRBV30 and TRBJ2-7 gives the full variable domain: SQTIHQWPATLVQPVGSPLSLECTVEGTSNPNLYWYRQAAGRGLQLLFYSVGIGQISSEVPQNLSASRPQDRQFILSSKKLLLSDSGFYLCAWSVSWPYEQYFGPGTRLTVT.

The V call is TRBV28, the J call TRBJ1-6; a weak D match, TRBD1 (6 bases). V was clipped by 6 bases and J by 1 base, with 10 bases between them. Germline-derived CDR1 and CDR2 are MDHEN and SYDVKM. This CDR3 is built from 15 residues. The CDR3 reads CASRVQGSYNSPLHF. The CDR3 coding sequence is TGTGCCAGCAGAGTACAGGGATCCTATAATTCACCCCTCCACTTT. The whole variable domain, filled in from reference TRBV28 and TRBJ1-6, reads DVKVTQSSRYLVKRTGEKVFLECVQDMDHENMFWYRQDPGLGLRLIYFSYDVKMKEKGDIPEGYSVSREKKERFSLILESASTNQTSMYLCASRVQGSYNSPLHFGNGTRLTVT.

The count of this clone is one. The chain combines TRBV5-1 with TRBJ2-7; D ambiguous. Trimming shortened V by 2 bases and J by 3 bases, and 12 bases separated the two germline ends. The CDR3 is made up of 14 amino acids. The germline gives CDR1 SGHRS, CDR2 YFSETQ. CDR3 in DNA: TGCGCCAGCAGCTTAGAGCACCCGGTCTACGAGCAGTACTTC. This codes for CASSLEHPVYEQYF. Full variable domain (missing parts from reference TRBV5-1 and TRBJ2-7): KAGVTQTPRYLIKTRGQQVTLSCSPISGHRSVSWYQQTPGQGLQFLFEYFSETQRNKGNFPGRFSGRQFSNSRSEMNVSTLELGDSALYLCASSLEHPVYEQYFGPGTRLTVT.